Each of the 32 T cell receptor beta chains below was sequenced from the same sample in a study of Ad26.COV2.S vaccination and SARS-CoV-2 variants. Treatment denoted: some 20 received Ad26.COV2.S at low or high dose, single or two shots; about 5 received placebo; per-sample allocation not given. Sampling took place 63 days after the first vaccine or placebo injection. Generated by immunoSEQ multiplex PCR, the TCRdb table keeps only in-frame clones and is missing some. The profile shows 350,000 to 450,000 clones, under 90% of them singletons. Specimen: peripheral blood, collected in a trial of Ad26.COV2.S vaccine versus placebo. These receptors all stem from a person between 18 and 65 years old who received the Ad26.COV2.S COVID-19 vaccine or a placebo.

The V call is TRBV9, the J call TRBJ1-2, with TRBD1 identical over 7 bases. This CDR3 comprises 15 residues. The germline CDR1 and CDR2 sequences are SGDLS and YYNGEE. J lost 4 bases, V lost 3 bases, and 9 bases had no gene match. The CDR3 DNA is TGTGCCAGCAGCGGGGGACAGCCCGCCGCCTATGGCTACACCTTC. Translation gives CASSGGQPAAYGYTF.

This chain's CDR3 is CASSPTDVYGYTF. CDR3 coding DNA: TGTGCCAGCTCACCGACAGACGTCTATGGCTACACCTTC. The genes are TRBV18 and TRBJ1-2, with D perhaps TRBD1 (5 bases). The CDR3 length is 13 residues. Germline-derived CDR1 and CDR2 are KGHSH and LQKENI. Trimming removed 3 bases at V and 4 bases at J, with 9 bases between.

This clone was seen just once. The rearrangement uses TRBV5-1 and TRBJ2-2, with TRBD2 matching 7 bases. The V and J ends lost 2 bases and 11 bases, in that order; junction bases with no gene match: 6. Germline CDR1 reads SGHRS; CDR2 reads YFSETQ. The CDR3 is 13 residues long. This CDR3 reads CASSFGPGGELFF. The DNA for the CDR3 is TGCGCCAGCAGCTTTGGTCCGGGAGGTGAGCTGTTTTTT.

The chain couples TRBV11-2 to TRBJ1-1; D is unresolved. The V gene's germline CDR1 is SGHAT and CDR2 FQNNGV. Trimming removed 3 bases at V and 4 bases at J, with 12 bases between. This CDR3 is 14 amino acids long. The CDR3 is CASSFINPGTEAFF. The CDR3 DNA reads TGTGCCAGCAGCTTTATTAACCCTGGCACTGAAGCTTTCTTT.

This chain joins TRBV5-4 and TRBJ2-3; TRBD2 aligns across 8 bases. CDR1 is SGHNT, CDR2 YYREEE, per germline (reference sequence). CDR3 length equals 15 residues. With V trimmed by 1 base and J by 3 bases, 4 bases remained unmatched. The CDR3 loop is CASSLLSSGTDTQYF. The CDR3 DNA reads TGTGCCAGCAGCTTGCTATCTAGCGGGACAGATACGCAGTATTTT. Looking up the rest from reference TRBV5-4 and TRBJ2-3 gives the full variable domain: ETGVTQSPTHLIKTRGQQVTLRCSSQSGHNTVSWYQQALGQGPQFIFQYYREEENGRGNFPPRFSGLQFPNYSSELNVNALELDDSALYLCASSLLSSGTDTQYFGPGTRLTVL.

V and J are TRBV19 and TRBJ1-5; D call uncertain. In germline, CDR1 is LNHDA, CDR2 SQIVND (reference sequence). The CDR3 spans 15 residues. V lost 3 bases to trimming and J lost 3 bases, with 12 bases between them. The CDR3 DNA follows: TGTGCCAGTAGTATCCGTGGTGGTATCAATCAGCCCCAGCATTTT. This gives the protein CASSIRGGINQPQHF.

Regarding this clone: This specimen includes other DNA sequences encoding the same CDR3. The genes are TRBV27 and TRBJ2-1, with a tentative D call TRBD2 (5 bases). Germline CDR1 is MNHEY and CDR2 is SMNVEV (reference sequence). This CDR3 is built from 12 residues. Between the trimmed V and J ends, which lost 3 bases and 7 bases, there was a span of 7 bases. The CDR3 here is CASSFPGNEQFF. The CDR3, as DNA: TGTGCCAGCAGTTTCCCGGGGAATGAGCAGTTCTTC.

This clone was observed a handful of times. The chain combines TRBV7-2 with TRBJ1-1, with D maybe TRBD1 (5 bases). V lost 4 bases and J lost 4, with 10 bases in between. This CDR3 contains 13 residues. Germline-derived CDR1 and CDR2 are SGHTA and FQGNSA. CDR3 in amino acids: CASSYRGGTEAFF. CDR3 bases: TGTGCCAGCAGCTACCGGGGGGGCACTGAAGCTTTCTTT.

The chain links TRBV6-5 to TRBJ1-1, with TRBD1 as a possible D gene (6 bases). The germline V and J ends were trimmed by 0 bases and 1 base, with 9 bases remaining between them. In germline, CDR1 is MNHEY, CDR2 SVGAGI. The CDR3 covers 15 residues. The CDR3 DNA reads TGTGCCAGCAGTTACTCGACAGGAAGGAACACTGAAGCTTTCTTT. This sequence encodes CASSYSTGRNTEAFF.

CDR3 DNA: TGTGCCAGCAGGGGGTGGAGGGCAGGGGACGAGCAGTACTTC. It codes for CASRGWRAGDEQYF. This chain connects TRBV25-1 to TRBJ2-7; TRBD1 or TRBD2 may be the D gene (6 bases each). The CDR3 consists of 14 residues. Looked up from germline, CDR1 is MGHDK and CDR2 is SYGVNS. Trimming removed 6 bases at V and 5 bases at J, with 17 bases between.

CDR3 residues: CASSQETARNYGYTF. CDR3 DNA sequence: TGTGCCAGCAGCCAAGAGACGGCTAGAAACTATGGCTACACCTTC. The chain uses TRBV3-1 (or the pseudogene TRBV3-2) and TRBJ1-2; D gene uncertain. V lost 0 bases and J lost 2, with 10 bases in between. Germline CDR1 is LGHDT and CDR2 is YNNKEL (reference sequence). The CDR3 runs 15 residues.

This sequence joins TRBV19 and TRBJ1-2; D perhaps matches TRBD1 (5 bases). This CDR3 is 16 amino acids long. Germline assignment: CDR1 LNHDA and CDR2 SQIVND (reference sequence). V shed 6 bases and J shed 0 bases, with 17 bases lying between them. CDR3 sequence (DNA): TGTGCCAGTAGAGACCAGCACAGGAGACCTAACTATGGCTACACCTTC. The encoded protein is CASRDQHRRPNYGYTF.

This rearrangement joins TRBV5-1 to TRBJ1-1; D uncertain. Trimming shortened V by 2 bases and J by 3 bases, and 11 bases separated the two germline ends. The germline gives CDR1 SGHRS, CDR2 YFSETQ. The CDR3 extends over 14 amino acids. CDR3 protein: CASSFLGSHTEAFF. The CDR3 DNA reads TGCGCCAGCAGCTTTTTGGGATCCCACACTGAAGCTTTCTTT.

The chain joins TRBV9 to TRBJ2-2; D is uncertain. In germline, CDR1 is SGDLS, CDR2 YYNGEE. The CDR3 is 12 residues long. The germline V and J ends were trimmed by 6 bases and 7 bases, with 10 bases remaining between them. CDR3 loop: CASKKYDGELFF. The CDR3 DNA reads TGTGCCAGCAAAAAGTATGACGGGGAGCTGTTTTTT.

The chain carries TRBV27 and TRBJ2-3; the match to TRBD1 covers 8 bases. V lost 3 bases to trimming and J lost 6 bases; unmatched junction nucleotides: 5. This CDR3 is 14 amino acids long. Germline V gene lookup returns CDR1 MNHEY and CDR2 SMNVEV (reference sequence). CDR3 residues: CASSFAGGADTQYF. The CDR3 nucleotides read TGTGCCAGCAGTTTCGCAGGGGGCGCGGATACGCAGTATTTT.

The CDR3: CASSLSGYNSPLHF. The CDR3 DNA is TGTGCCAGCAGCCTGTCAGGGTACAATTCACCCCTCCACTTT. This sequence joins TRBV11-3 and TRBJ1-6, with a possible D match to TRBD1 (5 bases). The CDR3 is made up of 14 amino acids. From germline, CDR1 is SGHNT and CDR2 YENEEA. V was clipped by 5 bases and J by 7 bases, with 12 bases between them.

This sequence joins TRBV5-1 and TRBJ2-7; TRBD1 might be the D (5 bases). Trimming took 4 bases from V and 0 from J, leaving 17 bases between them. The CDR3 totals 16 residues. Germline loops: CDR1 SGHRS, CDR2 YFSETQ. CDR3 amino acids: CASSPAVGLSSYEQYF. In nucleotides, the CDR3 is TGCGCCAGCAGCCCGGCGGTGGGGCTCAGCTCCTACGAGCAGTACTTC.

The CDR3 nucleotides read TGTGCCAGCAGTTCAGGGAGTGACATTCAGTACTTC. It is translated as CASSSGSDIQYF. The chain has TRBV12-3 or TRBV12-4 and TRBJ2-4; either TRBD1 or TRBD2 may fit D (5 bases each). CDR3 length: 12 amino acids. V lost 4 bases and J lost 8, with 9 bases in between.

The chain combines TRBV11-2 with TRBJ1-5, with D uncertain. This CDR3 contains 13 residues. Germline values: CDR1 SGHAT, CDR2 FQNNGV. V gave up 5 bases and J gave up 7 bases, with 12 bases separating them. The CDR3 DNA follows: TGTGCCAGCAGCCGGACGGCGGGGCAGCCCCAGCATTTT. This encodes CASSRTAGQPQHF.

V usage is TRBV6-5 and J usage is TRBJ2-2, with unresolved D. The V and J ends lost 7 bases and 6 bases respectively, with 18 bases between them. This CDR3 comprises 15 residues. Germline lookup yields CDR1 MNHEY and CDR2 SVGAGI. The CDR3 is CASTPLGSAAGELFF. CDR3 nucleotide sequence: TGTGCCAGCACCCCTTTAGGGTCGGCCGCCGGGGAGCTGTTTTTT.

This clone appeared a few times. DNA of the CDR3: TGTGCCAGCAGCTTTAAACGGGACACTGAAGCTTTCTTT. This gives the protein CASSFKRDTEAFF. The chain is built from TRBV7-2 and TRBJ1-1; D is uncertain. Germline values: CDR1 SGHTA, CDR2 FQGNSA. The CDR3 sequence is 13 residues long. The V end was cut by 3 bases, the J end by 3 bases, with 8 bases between.

The rearrangement joins TRBV29-1 to TRBJ1-4; D unresolved. This CDR3 comprises 15 residues. The germline CDR1 and CDR2 sequences are SQVTM and ANQGSEA. The V and J ends lost 6 bases and 0 bases respectively, with 14 bases between them. The DNA for the CDR3 is TGCAGCGTATTGGCTCATATTGCAACTAATGAAAAACTGTTTTTT. Translation: CSVLAHIATNEKLFF.

The chain couples TRBV5-6 to TRBJ1-4; the D is unclear. This CDR3 is built from 15 residues. Trimming left V 3 bases short and J 8 bases short, with 17 bases between. In germline, CDR1 is SGHDT, CDR2 YYEEEE. CDR3 residues: CASSWRTSGREKLFF. CDR3 nucleotides: TGTGCCAGCAGCTGGCGGACGTCTGGCCGGGAAAAACTGTTTTTT.

This chain connects TRBV29-1 to TRBJ2-3; 7 nucleotides match TRBD1. V lost 6 bases and J lost 4; bases outside the gene matches: 13. Germline loops: CDR1 SQVTM, CDR2 ANQGSEA. The CDR3 consists of 15 residues. The CDR3 DNA reads TGCAGCGTCCTAAGGACAGGACGGGCCCCAGATACGCAGTATTTT. This translates into CSVLRTGRAPDTQYF.

The chain has TRBV2 and TRBJ1-5, with D possibly matching TRBD1 (6 bases). Germline CDR1 is SNHLY and CDR2 is FYNNEI. V was shortened by 6 bases and J by 1 base, with 13 bases between the two germline ends. The CDR3 spans 15 residues. In nucleotides, the CDR3 is TGTGCCAGCAGCGCCGTAGGGGGGAGCAATCAGCCCCAGCATTTT. Amino acids: CASSAVGGSNQPQHF. The whole variable domain, remainder taken from reference TRBV2 and TRBJ1-5, is EPEVTQTPSHQVTQMGQEVILRCVPISNHLYFYWYRQILGQKVEFLVSFYNNEISEKSEIFDDQFSVERPDGSNFTLKIRSTKLEDSAMYFCASSAVGGSNQPQHFGDGTRLSIL.

This rearrangement joins TRBV19 to TRBJ2-1; 13 bases map to TRBD2. The germline CDR1 and CDR2 sequences are LNHDA and SQIVND (reference sequence). Trimming removed 6 bases from V and 0 bases from J; junction bases left unmatched: 8. The CDR3 is made up of 18 amino acids. The CDR3 DNA sequence: TGTGCCAGTAGGGGGGGACTAGCGGGGTCATACTCCTACAATGAGCAGTTCTTC. It translates to CASRGGLAGSYSYNEQFF.

The chain carries TRBV4-3 and TRBJ1-3; D call uncertain. This CDR3 region has 17 residues. V was trimmed by 0 bases and J by 0 bases, leaving 12 bases between them. Germline V gives CDR1 LGHNA, CDR2 YSLEER. CDR3 in amino acids: CASSQDSVDHSGNTIYF. Here the CDR3 DNA reads TGCGCCAGCAGCCAAGATTCGGTCGATCACTCTGGAAACACCATATATTTT.

This chain joins TRBV7-9 and TRBJ2-1; 10 bases fit TRBD1. This CDR3 spans 15 amino acids. Germline V gene data show CDR1 as SEHNR and CDR2 as FQNEAQ (reference sequence). With 4 bases clipped from V and 7 bases from J, the junction kept 7 bases outside the gene matches. In DNA form, the CDR3 reads TGTGCCAGCAGCTCCCCAGGGACAGGGGTTAATGAGCAGTTCTTC. Protein: CASSSPGTGVNEQFF.

V usage is TRBV7-9 and J usage is TRBJ2-7, with TRBD1 matching 7 bases. Germline V gene lookup returns CDR1 SEHNR and CDR2 FQNEAQ (reference sequence). The ends lost 5 bases at V and 2 bases at J; junction bases unmatched: 3. The CDR3 covers 13 residues. The CDR3 DNA reads as TGTGCCAGCAGCCCGGGACAGACCTACGAGCAGTACTTC. Its translation: CASSPGQTYEQYF. The whole variable domain, remainder taken from reference TRBV7-9 and TRBJ2-7, is DTGVSQNPRHKITKRGQNVTFRCDPISEHNRLYWYRQTLGQGPEFLTYFQNEAQLEKSRLLSDRFSAERPKGSFSTLEIQRTEQGDSAMYLCASSPGQTYEQYFGPGTRLTVT.

The chain recombines TRBV3-1 (or the pseudogene TRBV3-2) with TRBJ2-1; TRBD2 aligns across 8 bases. Germline V gene data show CDR1 as LGHDT and CDR2 as YNNKEL (reference sequence). The CDR3 is 17 residues long. The J segment lost 6 bases and the V segment lost 0 bases, leaving 10 bases of the junction unmatched. The CDR3 sequence is CASSQEGTGRDFNEQFF. The CDR3 DNA reads as TGTGCCAGCAGCCAAGAAGGCACCGGGAGGGACTTCAATGAGCAGTTCTTC.

This chain links TRBV7-9 with TRBJ1-2, with D possibly matching TRBD1 (5 bases). CDR1 is SEHNR, CDR2 FQNEAQ, per germline (reference sequence). The CDR3 covers 15 residues. The V and J ends lost 1 base and 13 bases respectively, with 22 bases between them. The CDR3 sequence is CASSLVSGPTVSITF. CDR3 DNA sequence: TGTGCCAGCAGCTTAGTTTCCGGGCCGACAGTCAGTATCACCTTC.

This rearrangement joins TRBV24-1 to TRBJ2-7; D remains ambiguous. The germline V gene encodes CDR1 KGHDR and CDR2 SFDVKD. V was pared by 4 bases and J by 5 bases, with 11 bases between. The CDR3 contains 13 residues. The CDR3 bases are TGTGCCACCAGTGAAACGAACGGAAACGAGCAGTACTTC. Translated, it gives CATSETNGNEQYF.